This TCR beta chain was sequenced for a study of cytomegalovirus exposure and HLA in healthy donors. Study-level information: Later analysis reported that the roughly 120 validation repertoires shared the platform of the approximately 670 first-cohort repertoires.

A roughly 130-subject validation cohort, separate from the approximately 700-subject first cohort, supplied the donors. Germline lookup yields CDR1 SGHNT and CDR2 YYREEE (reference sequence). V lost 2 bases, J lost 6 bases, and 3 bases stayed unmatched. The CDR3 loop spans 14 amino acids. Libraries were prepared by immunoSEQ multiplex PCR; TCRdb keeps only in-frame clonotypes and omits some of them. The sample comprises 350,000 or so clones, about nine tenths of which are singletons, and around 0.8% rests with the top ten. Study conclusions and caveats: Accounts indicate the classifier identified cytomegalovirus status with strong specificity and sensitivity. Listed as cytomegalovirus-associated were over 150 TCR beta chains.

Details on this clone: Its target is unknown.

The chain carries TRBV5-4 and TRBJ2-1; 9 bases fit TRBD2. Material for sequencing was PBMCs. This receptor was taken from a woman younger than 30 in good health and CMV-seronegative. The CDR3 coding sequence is TGTGCCAGCAGCTTCGGACTAGCGAGCAATGAGCAGTTCTTC. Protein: CASSFGLASNEQFF.